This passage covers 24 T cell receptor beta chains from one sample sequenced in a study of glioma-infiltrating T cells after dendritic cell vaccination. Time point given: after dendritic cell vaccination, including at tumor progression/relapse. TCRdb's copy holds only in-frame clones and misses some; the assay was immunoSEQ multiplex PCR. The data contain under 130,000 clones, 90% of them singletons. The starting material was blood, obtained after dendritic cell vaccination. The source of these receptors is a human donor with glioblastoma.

Here the CDR3 reads CASSPAGVDRNTIYF. The CDR3 DNA is TGTGCCAGCAGTCCTGCCGGGGTTGATAGAAACACCATATATTTT. This sequence joins TRBV2 and TRBJ1-3, with D hard to call. Between the trimmed V and J ends, which lost 5 bases and 5 bases, there was a span of 16 bases. The CDR3 length is 15 residues. CDR1 and CDR2 (germline): SNHLY, FYNNEI.

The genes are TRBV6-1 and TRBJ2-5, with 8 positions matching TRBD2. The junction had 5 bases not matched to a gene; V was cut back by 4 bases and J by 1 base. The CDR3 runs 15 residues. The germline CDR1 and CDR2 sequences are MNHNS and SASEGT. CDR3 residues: CASSGPREGQETQYF. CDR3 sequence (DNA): TGTGCCAGCAGTGGGCCACGGGAGGGCCAAGAGACCCAGTACTTC.

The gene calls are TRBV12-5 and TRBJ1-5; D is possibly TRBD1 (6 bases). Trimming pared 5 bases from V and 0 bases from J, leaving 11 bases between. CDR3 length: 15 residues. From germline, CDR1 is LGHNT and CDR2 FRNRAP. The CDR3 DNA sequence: TGTGCTAGTGGTGCCGGACAGAATAGCAATCAGCCCCAGCATTTT. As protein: CASGAGQNSNQPQHF. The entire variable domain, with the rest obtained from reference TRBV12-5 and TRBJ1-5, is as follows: DARVTQTPRHKVTEMGQEVTMRCQPILGHNTVFWYRQTMMQGLELLAYFRNRAPLDDSGMPKDRFSAEMPDATLATLKIQPSEPRDSAVYFCASGAGQNSNQPQHFGDGTRLSIL.

Here the CDR3 reads CASTQAGQRRYRGFSPLHF. CDR3 sequence (DNA): TGTGCCAGTACCCAAGCGGGGCAACGGCGGTATCGGGGGTTTTCACCCCTCCACTTT. The chain employs TRBV19 and TRBJ1-6; possibly TRBD1 for D (5 bases). V was shortened by 7 bases and J by 9 bases, with 31 bases between the two germline ends. CDR1 LNHDA and CDR2 SQIVND come from the germline V gene (reference sequence). This CDR3 region has 19 residues.

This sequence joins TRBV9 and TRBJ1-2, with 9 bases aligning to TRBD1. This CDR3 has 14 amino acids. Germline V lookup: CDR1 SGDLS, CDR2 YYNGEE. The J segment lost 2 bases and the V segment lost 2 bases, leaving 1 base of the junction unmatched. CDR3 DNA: TGTGCCAGCAGCGTCGGGACAGGGAACTATGGCTACACCTTC. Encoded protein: CASSVGTGNYGYTF.

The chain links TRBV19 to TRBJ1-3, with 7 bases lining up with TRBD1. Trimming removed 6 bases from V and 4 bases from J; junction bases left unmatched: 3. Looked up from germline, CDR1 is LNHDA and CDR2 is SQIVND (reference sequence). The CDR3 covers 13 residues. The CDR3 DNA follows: TGTGCCAGTAGAGACAGGGAGGGAAACACCATATATTTT. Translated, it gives CASRDREGNTIYF.

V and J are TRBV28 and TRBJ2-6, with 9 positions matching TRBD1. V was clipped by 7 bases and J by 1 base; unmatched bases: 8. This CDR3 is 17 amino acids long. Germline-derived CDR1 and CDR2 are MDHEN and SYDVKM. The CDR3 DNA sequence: TGTGCCAGCACCTGGGGGACAGGGCTTTCTGGGGCCAACGTCCTGACTTTC. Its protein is CASTWGTGLSGANVLTF.

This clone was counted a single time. The CDR3 here is CASSLGHKNEKLFF. The CDR3 region has the DNA TGTGCCAGCAGCTTGGGACACAAAAATGAAAAACTGTTTTTT. The chain carries TRBV5-6 and TRBJ1-4, with D hard to call. Germline-derived CDR1 and CDR2 are SGHDT and YYEEEE. The CDR3 has 14 amino acids. Trimming pared 0 bases from V and 5 bases from J, leaving 8 bases between.

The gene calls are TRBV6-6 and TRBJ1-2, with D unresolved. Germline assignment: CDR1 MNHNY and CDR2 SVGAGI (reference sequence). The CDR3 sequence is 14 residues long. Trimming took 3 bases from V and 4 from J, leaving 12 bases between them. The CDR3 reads CASSYTGELYGYTF. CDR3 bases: TGTGCCAGCAGTTATACCGGGGAGCTCTATGGCTACACCTTC.

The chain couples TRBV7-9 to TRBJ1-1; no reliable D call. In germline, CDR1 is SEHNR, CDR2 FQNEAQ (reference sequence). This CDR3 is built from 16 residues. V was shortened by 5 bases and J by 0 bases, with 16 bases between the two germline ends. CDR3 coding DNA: TGTGCCAGCAGCGCTCCCGATGGAGCCATGAACACTGAAGCTTTCTTT. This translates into CASSAPDGAMNTEAFF.

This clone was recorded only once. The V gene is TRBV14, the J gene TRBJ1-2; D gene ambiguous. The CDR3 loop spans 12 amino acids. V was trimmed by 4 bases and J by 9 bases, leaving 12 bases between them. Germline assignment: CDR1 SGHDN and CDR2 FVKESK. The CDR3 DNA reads TGTGCCAGCAGCCGCCCGGGGAGTAGCTACACCTTC. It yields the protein CASSRPGSSYTF.

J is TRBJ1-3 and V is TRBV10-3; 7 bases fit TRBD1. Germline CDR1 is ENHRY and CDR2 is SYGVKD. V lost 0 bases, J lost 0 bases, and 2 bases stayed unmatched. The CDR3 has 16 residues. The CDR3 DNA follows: TGTGCCATCAGTGAGTCGGGACAGAGCTCTGGAAACACCATATATTTT. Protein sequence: CAISESGQSSGNTIYF.

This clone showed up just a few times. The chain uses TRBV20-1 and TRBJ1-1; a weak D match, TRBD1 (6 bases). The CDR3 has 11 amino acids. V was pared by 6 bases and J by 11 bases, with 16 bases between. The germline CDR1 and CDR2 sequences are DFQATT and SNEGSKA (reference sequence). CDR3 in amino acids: CSARQGNWAFF. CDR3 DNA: TGCAGTGCCCGTCAGGGGAATTGGGCTTTCTTT.

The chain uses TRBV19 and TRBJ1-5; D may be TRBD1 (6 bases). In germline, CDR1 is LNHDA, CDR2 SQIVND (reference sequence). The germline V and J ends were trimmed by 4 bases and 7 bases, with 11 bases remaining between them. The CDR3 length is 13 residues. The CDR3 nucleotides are TGTGCCAGTAGTACTACAGGGAACCAGCCCCAGCATTTT. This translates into CASSTTGNQPQHF.

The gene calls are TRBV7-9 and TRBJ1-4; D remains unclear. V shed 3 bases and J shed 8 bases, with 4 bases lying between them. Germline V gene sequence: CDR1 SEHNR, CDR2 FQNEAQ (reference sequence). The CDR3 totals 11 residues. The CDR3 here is CASSFEEKLFF. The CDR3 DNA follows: TGTGCCAGCAGCTTCGAGGAAAAACTGTTTTTT. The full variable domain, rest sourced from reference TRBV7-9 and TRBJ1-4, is DTGVSQNPRHKITKRGQNVTFRCDPISEHNRLYWYRQTLGQGPEFLTYFQNEAQLEKSRLLSDRFSAERPKGSFSTLEIQRTEQGDSAMYLCASSFEEKLFFGSGTQLSVL.

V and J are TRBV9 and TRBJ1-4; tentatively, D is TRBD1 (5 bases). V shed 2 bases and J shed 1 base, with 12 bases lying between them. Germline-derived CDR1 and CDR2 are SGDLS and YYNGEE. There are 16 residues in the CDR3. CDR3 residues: CASSVEPGGTNEKLFF. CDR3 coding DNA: TGTGCCAGCAGCGTTGAACCCGGGGGAACTAATGAAAAACTGTTTTTT.

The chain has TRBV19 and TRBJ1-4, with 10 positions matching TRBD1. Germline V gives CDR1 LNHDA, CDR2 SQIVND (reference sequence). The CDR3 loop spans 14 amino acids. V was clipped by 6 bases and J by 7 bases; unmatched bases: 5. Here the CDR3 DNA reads TGTGCCAGTAGCGAGGGACAGGGGACTGAAAAACTGTTTTTT. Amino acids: CASSEGQGTEKLFF.

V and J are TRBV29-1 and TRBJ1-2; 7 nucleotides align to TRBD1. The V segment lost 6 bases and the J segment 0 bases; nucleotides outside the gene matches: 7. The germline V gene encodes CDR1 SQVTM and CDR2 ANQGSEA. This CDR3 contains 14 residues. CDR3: CSVETGITNYGYTF. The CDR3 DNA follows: TGCAGCGTCGAGACAGGGATTACTAACTATGGCTACACCTTC.

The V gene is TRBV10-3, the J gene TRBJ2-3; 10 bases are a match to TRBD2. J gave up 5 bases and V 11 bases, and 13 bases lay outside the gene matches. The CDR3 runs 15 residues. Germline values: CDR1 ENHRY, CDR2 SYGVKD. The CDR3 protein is CAVTPTSGVEDTQYF. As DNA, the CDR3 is TGTGCCGTAACCCCAACTAGCGGGGTAGAAGATACGCAGTATTTT.

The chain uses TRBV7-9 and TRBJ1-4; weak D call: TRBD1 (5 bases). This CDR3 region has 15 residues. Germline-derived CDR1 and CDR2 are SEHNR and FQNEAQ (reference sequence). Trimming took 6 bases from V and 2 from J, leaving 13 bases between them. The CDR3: CASREQGGTNEKLFF. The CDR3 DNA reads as TGTGCCAGCAGGGAGCAGGGTGGGACTAATGAAAAACTGTTTTTT.

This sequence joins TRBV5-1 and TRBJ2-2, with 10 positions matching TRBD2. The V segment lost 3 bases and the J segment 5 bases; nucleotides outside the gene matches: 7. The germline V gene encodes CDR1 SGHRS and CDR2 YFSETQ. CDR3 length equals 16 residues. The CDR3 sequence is CASSWIAGGGTGELFF. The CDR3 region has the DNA TGCGCCAGCAGCTGGATAGCGGGAGGCGGAACCGGGGAGCTGTTTTTT.

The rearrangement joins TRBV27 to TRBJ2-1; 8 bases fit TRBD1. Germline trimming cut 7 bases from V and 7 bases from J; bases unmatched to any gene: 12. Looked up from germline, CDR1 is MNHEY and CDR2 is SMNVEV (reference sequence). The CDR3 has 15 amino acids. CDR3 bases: TGTGCCAGCATTCGACCCGGGACAGGTAAAAATGAGCAGTTCTTC. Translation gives CASIRPGTGKNEQFF.

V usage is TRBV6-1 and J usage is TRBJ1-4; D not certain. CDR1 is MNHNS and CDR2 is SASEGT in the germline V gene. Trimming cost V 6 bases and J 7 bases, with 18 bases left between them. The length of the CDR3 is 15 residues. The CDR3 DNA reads TGTGCCAGCAGCCCGGACTGGGGATTAGGTGAAAAACTGTTTTTT. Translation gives CASSPDWGLGEKLFF.

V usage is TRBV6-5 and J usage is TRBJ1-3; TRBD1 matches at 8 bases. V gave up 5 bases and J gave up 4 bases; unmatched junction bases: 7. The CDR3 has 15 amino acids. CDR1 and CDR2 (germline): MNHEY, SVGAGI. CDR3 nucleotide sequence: TGTGCCAGCAGTCAGGACAGGGATGCAGGAAACACCATATATTTT. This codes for CASSQDRDAGNTIYF.